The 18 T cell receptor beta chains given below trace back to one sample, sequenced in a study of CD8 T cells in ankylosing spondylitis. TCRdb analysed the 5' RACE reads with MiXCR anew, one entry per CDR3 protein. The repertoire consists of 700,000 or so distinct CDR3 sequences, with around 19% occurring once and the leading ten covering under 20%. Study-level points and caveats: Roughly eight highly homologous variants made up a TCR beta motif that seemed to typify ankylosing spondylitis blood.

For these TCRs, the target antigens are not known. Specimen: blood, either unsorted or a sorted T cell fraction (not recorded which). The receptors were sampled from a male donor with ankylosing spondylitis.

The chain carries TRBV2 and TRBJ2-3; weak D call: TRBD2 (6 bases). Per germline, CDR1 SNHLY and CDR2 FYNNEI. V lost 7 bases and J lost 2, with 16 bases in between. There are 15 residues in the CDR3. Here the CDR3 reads CASTGDSPFTDTQYF. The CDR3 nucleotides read TGTGCCAGCACTGGGGACTCCCCCTTCACAGATACGCAGTATTTT.

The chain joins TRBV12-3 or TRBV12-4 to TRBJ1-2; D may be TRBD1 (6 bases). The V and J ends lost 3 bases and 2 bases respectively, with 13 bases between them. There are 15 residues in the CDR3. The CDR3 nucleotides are TGTGCCAGCAGTTTCGGACAGCCCGCCAACTATGGCTACACCTTC. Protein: CASSFGQPANYGYTF.

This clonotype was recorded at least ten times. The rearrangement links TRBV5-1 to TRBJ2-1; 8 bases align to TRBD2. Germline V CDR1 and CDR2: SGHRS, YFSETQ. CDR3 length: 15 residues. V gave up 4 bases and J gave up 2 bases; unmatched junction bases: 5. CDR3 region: CASSPGGLAYNEQFF. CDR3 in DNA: TGCGCCAGCAGCCCGGGGGGACTAGCCTACAATGAGCAGTTCTTC.

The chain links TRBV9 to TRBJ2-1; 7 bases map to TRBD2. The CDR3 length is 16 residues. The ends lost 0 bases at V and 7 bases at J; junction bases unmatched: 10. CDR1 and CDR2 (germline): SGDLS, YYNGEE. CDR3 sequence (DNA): TGTGCCAGCAGCGTAGAGGGCGGGAGTGGGGGTAATGAGCAGTTCTTC. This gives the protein CASSVEGGSGGNEQFF.

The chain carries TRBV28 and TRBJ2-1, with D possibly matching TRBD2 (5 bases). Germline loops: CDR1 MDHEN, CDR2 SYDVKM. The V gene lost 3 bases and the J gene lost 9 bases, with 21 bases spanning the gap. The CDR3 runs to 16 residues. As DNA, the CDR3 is TGTGCCAGCAGTTTGTCCAAGGGATACGGAGGCCTTGAGCAGTTCTTC. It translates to CASSLSKGYGGLEQFF.

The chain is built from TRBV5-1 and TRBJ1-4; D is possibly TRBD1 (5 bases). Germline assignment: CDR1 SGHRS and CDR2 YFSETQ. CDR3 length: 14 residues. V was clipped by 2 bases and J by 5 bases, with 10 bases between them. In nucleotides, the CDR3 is TGCGCCAGCAGCTTCGGCAGGGAAAATGAAAAACTGTTTTTT. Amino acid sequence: CASSFGRENEKLFF.

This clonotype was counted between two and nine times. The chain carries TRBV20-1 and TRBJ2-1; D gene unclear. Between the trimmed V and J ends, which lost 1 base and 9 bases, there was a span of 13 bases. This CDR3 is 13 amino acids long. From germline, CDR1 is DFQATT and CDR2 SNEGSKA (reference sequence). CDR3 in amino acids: CSARAPSVIEQFF. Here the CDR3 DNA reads TGCAGTGCTAGAGCCCCCTCTGTGATTGAGCAGTTCTTC.

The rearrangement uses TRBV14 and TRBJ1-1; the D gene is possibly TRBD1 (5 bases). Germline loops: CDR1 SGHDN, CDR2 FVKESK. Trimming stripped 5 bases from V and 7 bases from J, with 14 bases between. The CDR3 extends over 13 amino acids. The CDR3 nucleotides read TGTGCCAGCAGCGGACACAGTAGAGGTGAAGCTTTCTTT. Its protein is CASSGHSRGEAFF.

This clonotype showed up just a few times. The CDR3 is CASGLASATDTQYF. CDR3 bases: TGTGCCAGCGGGCTAGCGTCGGCCACAGATACGCAGTATTTT. V usage is TRBV5-6 and J usage is TRBJ2-3; the D gene is possibly TRBD2 (6 bases). Trimming cost V 7 bases and J 2 bases, with 14 bases left between them. The CDR3 loop spans 14 amino acids. The germline CDR1 and CDR2 sequences are SGHDT and YYEEEE.

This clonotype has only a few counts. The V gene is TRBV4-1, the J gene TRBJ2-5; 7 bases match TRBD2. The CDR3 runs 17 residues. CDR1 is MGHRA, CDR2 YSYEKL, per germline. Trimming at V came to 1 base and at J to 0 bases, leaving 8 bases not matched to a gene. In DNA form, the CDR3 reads TGCGCCAGCAGCCAAGTATGGGGGGGGGATAACCAAGAGACCCAGTACTTC. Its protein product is CASSQVWGGDNQETQYF.

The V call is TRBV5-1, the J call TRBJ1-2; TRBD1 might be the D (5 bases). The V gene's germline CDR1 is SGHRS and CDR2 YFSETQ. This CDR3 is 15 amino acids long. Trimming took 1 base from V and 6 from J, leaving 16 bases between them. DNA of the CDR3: TGCGCCAGCAGCTTGTGGGACCCCGACTGGGATGGCTACACCTTC. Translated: CASSLWDPDWDGYTF.

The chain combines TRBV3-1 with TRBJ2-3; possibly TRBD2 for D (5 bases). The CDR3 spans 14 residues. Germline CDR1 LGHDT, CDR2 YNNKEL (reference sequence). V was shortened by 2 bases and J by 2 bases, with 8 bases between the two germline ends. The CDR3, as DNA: TGTGCCAGCAGCCAAAGCCGGGACACAGATACGCAGTATTTT. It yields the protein CASSQSRDTDTQYF.

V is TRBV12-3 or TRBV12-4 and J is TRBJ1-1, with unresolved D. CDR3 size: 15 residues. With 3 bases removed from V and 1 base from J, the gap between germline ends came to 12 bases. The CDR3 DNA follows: TGTGCCAGCAGTTTCTCTGTGGCGGCGAACACTGAAGCTTTCTTT. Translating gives CASSFSVAANTEAFF.

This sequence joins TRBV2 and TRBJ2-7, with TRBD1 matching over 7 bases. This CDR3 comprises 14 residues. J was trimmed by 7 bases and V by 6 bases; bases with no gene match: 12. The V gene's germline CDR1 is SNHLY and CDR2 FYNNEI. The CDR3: CASRMTGPFIEQYF. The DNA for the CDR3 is TGTGCCAGCAGAATGACAGGGCCTTTTATTGAGCAGTACTTC.

The CDR3, as DNA: TGTGCCAGCAGTTACGGGAGTCTCTCTGGGGCCAACGTCCTGACTTTC. Its protein is CASSYGSLSGANVLTF. The J gene is TRBJ2-6, the V gene TRBV6-2 or TRBV6-3; weak D call: TRBD2 (5 bases). Trimming stripped 2 bases from V and 0 bases from J, with 8 bases between. Looked up from germline, CDR1 is MNHEY and CDR2 is SVGEGT. The CDR3 covers 16 residues.

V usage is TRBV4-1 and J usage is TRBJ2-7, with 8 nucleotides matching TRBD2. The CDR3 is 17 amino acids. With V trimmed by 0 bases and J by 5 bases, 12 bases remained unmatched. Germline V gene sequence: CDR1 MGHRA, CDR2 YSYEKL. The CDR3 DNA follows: TGCGCCAGCAGCCAAGATGATGAAGGGACTAGGGGCGACGAGCAGTACTTC. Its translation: CASSQDDEGTRGDEQYF.

The CDR3 sequence is CASSPPSVGDGNTEAFF. CDR3 in DNA: TGCGCCAGCAGCCCCCCGTCGGTAGGGGACGGGAACACTGAAGCTTTCTTT. The V call is TRBV5-1, the J call TRBJ1-1; D is possibly TRBD1 (5 bases). Germline assignment: CDR1 SGHRS and CDR2 YFSETQ. Trimming took off 4 bases at V and 1 base at J, with 20 bases between the two ends. CDR3 length: 17 residues.

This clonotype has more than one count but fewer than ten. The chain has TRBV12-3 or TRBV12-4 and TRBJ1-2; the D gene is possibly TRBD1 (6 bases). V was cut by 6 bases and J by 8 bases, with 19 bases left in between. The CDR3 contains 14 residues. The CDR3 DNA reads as TGTGCCAGCAGACGTTCAGGGGCATCGGAGGGCTACACCTTC. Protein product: CASRRSGASEGYTF.